This TCR beta chain derives from a study of tumor-infiltrating lymphocytes in localized non-small cell lung cancer. Study in general: Some samples were collected after neoadjuvant chemotherapy; smokers, never-smokers and several histologies were included. The study's findings and limits: Each assay used a separate piece of the same tissue. TCR sequencing covered a subset of patients with enough tissue. Tumors had more T cell infiltration than uninvolved lung, per TCRbeta sequencing and CD3 counts.

A word on this clone: Antigen unknown.

The repertoire was sequenced with immunoSEQ multiplex PCR; TCRdb's copy has only in-frame clones and lacks some. The table lists about 10,000 clones, roughly 80% of them singletons, with 15% to 20% in the top ten. The CDR3 loop spans 14 amino acids. Germline loops: CDR1 SGHTS, CDR2 YDEGEE. V was cut by 2 bases and J by 0 bases, with 6 bases left in between. The chain is built from TRBV5-8 and TRBJ1-5, with no clear D. This TCR was sampled from a human donor with non-small cell lung cancer. Sequenced: uninvolved lung tissue not adjacent to the tumor. The chain's CDR3 is CASSFLTSNQPQHF. The CDR3 DNA sequence: TGTGCCAGCAGCTTTTTAACTAGCAATCAGCCCCAGCATTTT.